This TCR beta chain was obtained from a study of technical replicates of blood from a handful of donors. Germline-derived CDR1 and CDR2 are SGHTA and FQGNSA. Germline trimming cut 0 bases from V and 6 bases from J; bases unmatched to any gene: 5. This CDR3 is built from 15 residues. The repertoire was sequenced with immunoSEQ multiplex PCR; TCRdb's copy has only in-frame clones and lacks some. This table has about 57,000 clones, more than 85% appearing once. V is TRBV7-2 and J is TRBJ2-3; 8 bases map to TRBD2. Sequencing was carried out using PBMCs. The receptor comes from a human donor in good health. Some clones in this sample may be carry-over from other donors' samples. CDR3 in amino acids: CASSLAGLEGDTQYF. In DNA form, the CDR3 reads TGTGCCAGCAGCTTAGCGGGACTAGAGGGTGATACGCAGTATTTT.